This T cell receptor (beta chain) was identified during a study of regulatory T cells in long-lasting Graves disease. The CDR3 consists of 13 residues. Germline CDR1 and CDR2: MGHRA and YSYEKL. With iRepertoire HTBI primers and Arm-PCR of CDR3 regions, TCR beta libraries were built. TCRdb reanalysed the multiplex PCR reads using MiXCR and keeps one entry per CDR3 protein. The repertoire holds about 440,000 distinct CDR3 sequences, with about 16% as singletons. Time point defined: newly diagnosed GD, antithyroid drugs for less than 3 months. Extracted RNA from PBMCs served as the source of the TCR library. Peripheral blood, 7.5 to 9.5 milliliters per patient, was collected in EDTA tubes. These records were also assigned to another study, of T cells in Graves' hyperthyroidism and ophthalmopathy. That paper states: First-round RT-PCR with HTBI primers amplified the TCR CDR3 region.

The chain employs TRBV4-1 and TRBJ2-3; D may be TRBD1 (6 bases). The better agreement between TRBJ2-5 and the DNA end casts doubt on the J call. Material: peripheral blood mononuclear cells (PBMCs), obtained at new diagnosis, from a patient treated with antithyroid drugs. This clonotype originated in a woman between 18 and 30 years old with Graves disease. CDR3 region: CASSQWQGETQYF. The DNA for the CDR3 is TGCGCCAGCAGCCAATGGCAGGGGGAGACCCAGTACTTC.